This T cell receptor beta chain was identified during a study of T cell changes during pregnancy in multiple sclerosis. The method was immunoSEQ multiplex PCR; TCRdb's version includes in-frame clones alone and lacks a portion of them. The top ten clones hold 2.5% to 4% of a sample with some 100,000 clones, 91% of them seen once. The CDR3 has 13 residues. The V gene lost 1 base and the J gene lost 4 bases, with 8 bases spanning the gap. Per the germline V gene, CDR1 is SGHAT and CDR2 is FQNNGV. The TCR originated in a female donor with multiple sclerosis, enrolled in a pregnancy study. The chain has TRBV11-2 and TRBJ2-7; D remains ambiguous. The sequenced sample was peripheral blood, obtained in the second trimester of pregnancy. The CDR3 spells CASSLVFRYEQYF. The CDR3 nucleotides read TGTGCCAGCAGCTTAGTCTTTCGGTACGAGCAGTACTTC.